A selection of T cell receptor beta chains follows, all from one sample in a study of tumor-infiltrating lymphocytes in primary liver carcinoma. TCRdb processed the multiplex PCR reads anew with MiXCR; each CDR3 protein has one entry. The data contain 100,000 to 150,000 distinct CDR3 sequences, 64% of them singletons. The sequenced sample consisted of liver tumor tissue from sampling region 3. Every receptor here comes from a woman aged 60-75 years with primary liver carcinoma and hepatitis B virus infection. Both conserved end residues are part of each CDR3. The D gene is left open where the match is weak. Clone size is shown for a subset of rows, as once, few, many or a class of expanded clone.

v_call,d_call,clone_size,j_call,cdr3_aa,cdr3_nt
TRBV28,.,.,TRBJ1-5,CAGSLVHRVQPQHF,TGTGCCGGCAGTTTAGTCCACAGGGTACAGCCCCAGCATTTT
TRBV7-9,.,few,TRBJ2-3,CASSLRGESRTDTQYF,TGTGCCAGCAGCTTGCGCGGAGAGTCGCGCACAGATACGCAGTATTTT
TRBV12-3/TRBV12-4,.,many,TRBJ2-3,CASSLDFGSTDTQYF,TGTGCCAGCAGTTTAGATTTCGGGAGCACAGATACGCAGTATTTT
TRBV7-9,TRBD2,.,TRBJ2-2,CASSLAPSGAGELFF,TGTGCCAGCAGCTTAGCACCTAGCGGGGCCGGGGAGCTGTTTTTT
TRBV11-2,TRBD2,.,TRBJ2-3,CASRLEAGGLITQYF,TGTGCCAGCAGACTAGAGGCGGGAGGCTTAATTACGCAGTATTTT
TRBV11-3,TRBD2,.,TRBJ2-1,CATSATSGGQYNEQFF,TGTGCTACCAGCGCGACTAGCGGAGGCCAGTACAATGAGCAGTTCTTC
TRBV29-1,.,.,TRBJ2-2,CGVDEGMGSGELFF,TGCGGCGTTGACGAGGGAATGGGATCCGGGGAGCTGTTTTTT
TRBV11-2,.,.,TRBJ2-7,CASSQTWSEQNF,TGTGCCAGCAGTCAGACATGGTCCGAGCAGAATTTC
TRBV12-3/TRBV12-4,.,many,TRBJ2-7,CASSSRTHHEQYF,TGTGCCAGCAGTAGCCGGACCCACCACGAGCAGTACTTC
TRBV7-9,.,few,TRBJ1-2,CASSLSGRLNYGYTF,TGTGCCAGCAGCTTATCCGGACGGCTTAACTATGGCTACACCTTC
TRBV29-1,.,.,TRBJ2-1,CSIGEPPTSEQFF,TGCAGCATTGGAGAGCCCCCGACGAGTGAGCAGTTCTTC
TRBV18,.,.,TRBJ1-1,CASSPLGGTTEAFF,TGTGCCAGCTCACCACTCGGGGGGACCACTGAAGCTTTCTTT
TRBV11-2,TRBD2,medium-sized,TRBJ2-1,CASSFGLAEYNEQFF,TGTGCCAGCAGCTTTGGTCTAGCGGAGTACAATGAGCAGTTCTTC
TRBV5-4,.,many,TRBJ2-3,CASSLVSNIDTDTQYF,TGTGCCAGCAGCTTGGTCAGCAATATTGACACAGATACGCAGTATTTT
TRBV6-5,.,.,TRBJ2-7,CTSSYSPDKNYEQYF,TGTACCAGCAGTTACTCTCCGGACAAAAACTACGAGCAGTACTTC
TRBV6-1,.,.,TRBJ1-2,CANSESASYGYTF,TGTGCCAACAGTGAATCAGCCTCCTATGGCTACACCTTC
TRBV5-1,TRBD2,.,TRBJ2-2,CASSLGTSDAGELFF,TGCGCCAGCAGCTTGGGGACTAGCGACGCCGGGGAGCTGTTTTTT
TRBV6-6,.,.,TRBJ1-2,CASARAGDPQHGYTF,TGTGCCAGCGCCCGCGCGGGAGATCCCCAGCATGGGTACACCTTC